The sequence of this TCR beta chain was determined in a study of CD8+ T cells in alopecia areata (dated by TCRdb to 2016 to 2019). As for the study more broadly: The treated patients, all with moderate-to-severe alopecia areata, were enrolled in an open-label pilot trial of oral tofacitinib given at 5 to 10 mg twice daily. Patients stayed on tofacitinib for 6 to 18 months and then had 6 months of follow-up off drug so that delayed response and recurrence could be assessed. The SALT score, which quantifies the percentage of affected scalp surface area, was used to measure disease severity in treated patients. To study T cell clonal expansion in alopecia areata, the researchers applied high-throughput TCRbeta sequencing to both the C3H/HeJ mouse model and human patients. Scalp tissue and sorted CD4+ and CD8+ peripheral blood T cells from patchy and totalis/universalis alopecia areata patients and from healthy controls were covered by human TCRbeta sequencing. Biopsies were taken from tofacitinib-treated patients at baseline and at 4 and 24 weeks of treatment, and a later scalp biopsy was taken in several of the tofacitinib-treated patients. Scalp clonality was compared among normal scalp (n=4), patchy alopecia areata scalp (n=8), and alopecia totalis/universalis scalp (n=8). RNA was extracted with the PAXgene miRNA kit for fixed scalp, the miRNeasy kit for PBMCs, and the RNeasy kit for mouse skin. Amplification of TCRbeta CDR3 regions was done by immunoSEQ multiplex PCR using 35 Vbeta forward primers and 13 Jbeta reverse primers.

What this sample's time point label stands for: less than five weeks on oral tofacitinib. Sample treatment or condition, as interpreted from the label and publication: oral pan-JAK inhibitor, 5-10 mg twice daily. Lesional scalp punch biopsies and peripheral blood were collected from alopecia areata patients. PBMCs were isolated by density centrifugation and stained for CD3, CD4 and CD8, after which CD4+ and CD8+ T cells were sorted on a FACSAria. General findings and caveats noted by the study authors: Tofacitinib significantly decreased scalp clonality and the number of expanded CD8+ clones among the top 100 scalp clones. Compared with normal scalp, lesional scalp had higher clonality and more expanded CD8+ clones, particularly in alopecia totalis/universalis, a pattern that suggests antigenic drive. Resident alphabeta T cells in normal human skin are also sequenced, complicating scalp TCR repertoire analysis, unlike mouse skin dominated by gammadelta T cells. Because the treated cohort was small and had just a single nonresponder, larger studies are needed to establish links between baseline CD8+ expansion and response. Many expanded lesional clones persisted in scalp and blood during tofacitinib treatment, which may partly explain relapse after stopping treatment. Shared TCR sequences between patients were less evident than in mice, which may be partly attributable to HLA diversity in the patient population.

The library was produced with the immunoSEQ multiplex PCR assay. RNA was extracted from all samples and reverse transcribed into cDNA, which served as template for TCR sequencing. SuperScript III was used for first-strand cDNA synthesis, primed with a 2:1 mix of oligo-dT and random hexamers. A synthetic immune receptor repertoire was used to assess amplification bias, and residual bias was removed computationally. The paper's data handling went like this. After raw reads were preprocessed to remove errors, the CDR3 was defined following IMGT conventions as running from the conserved cysteine to phenylalanine. Clonality was computed by normalizing Shannon entropy by log2 of the number of productive unique TCRs and subtracting the result from 1. Whether scalp clones were CD4 or CD8 was inferred by matching scalp TCRbeta sequences against CD4 and CD8 repertoires sorted from blood. Here the immuneACCESS table is served through TCRdb, limited to in-frame sequences with V and J called. Missing clones are a known gap in these copies; in checked studies unresolved V genes cover under half, and the rest lacks a known reason. The D gene and trimming were derived from the DNA, and the V and J assignments and clone size from that table. The sample records around 190,000 clones, around 65% of which are singletons. 4% to 5% of the sample is held by the ten biggest clonotypes.

Concerning this clone: This receptor's antigen is unknown. Base qualities are missing; no much larger clone stands one base away. Different DNA sequences within this sample yield the same CDR3.

The material sequenced was CD4+ T cells sorted from blood, taken at week 4, from a patient treated with tofacitinib. The TCR was taken from a human donor with alopecia areata.

In nucleotide form, the sequence is TGTGCCAGCAGCTTGGGGAACTACGAGCAGTACTTC. Its translation reads: CASSLGNYEQYF. Recombination linked TRBV5-6 to TRBJ2-7; the D gene cannot be resolved reliably. Based on the germline V gene, the CDR1 and CDR2 sequences are SGHDT and YYEEEE. A distance of 4 bases separates the germline ends of V and J, which lose 0 bases and 3 bases respectively. The CDR3 measures 12 amino acids from cysteine to phenylalanine. Of the read, only the CDR3 DNA is kept; its 36 bases are in frame from base 1.